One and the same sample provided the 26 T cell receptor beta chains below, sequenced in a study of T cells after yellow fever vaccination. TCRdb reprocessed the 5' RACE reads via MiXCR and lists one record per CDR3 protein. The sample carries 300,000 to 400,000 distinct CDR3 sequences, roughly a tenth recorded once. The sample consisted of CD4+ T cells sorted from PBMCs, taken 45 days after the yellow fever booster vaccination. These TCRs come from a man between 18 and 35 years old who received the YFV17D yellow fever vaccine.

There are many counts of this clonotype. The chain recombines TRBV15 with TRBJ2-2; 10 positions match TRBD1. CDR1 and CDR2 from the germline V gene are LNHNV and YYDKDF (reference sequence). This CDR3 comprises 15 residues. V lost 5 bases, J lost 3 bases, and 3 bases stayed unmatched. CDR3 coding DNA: TGTGCCACCAGCGGAGGACAGGGGGACACCGGGGAGCTGTTTTTT. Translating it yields CATSGGQGDTGELFF.

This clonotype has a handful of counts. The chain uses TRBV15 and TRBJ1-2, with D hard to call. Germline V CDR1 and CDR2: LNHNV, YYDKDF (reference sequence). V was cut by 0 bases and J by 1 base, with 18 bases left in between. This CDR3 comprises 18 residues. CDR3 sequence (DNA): TGTGCCACCAGCAGAGATGCGTACGCCAGCTCAAGTAACTATGGCTACACCTTC. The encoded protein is CATSRDAYASSSNYGYTF.

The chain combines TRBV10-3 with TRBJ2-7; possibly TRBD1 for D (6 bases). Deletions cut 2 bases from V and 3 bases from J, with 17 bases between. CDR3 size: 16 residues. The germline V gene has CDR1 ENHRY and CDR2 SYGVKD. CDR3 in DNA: TGTGCCATCAGTGAGGGAACCGACAGGCTTCGCTACGAGCAGTACTTC. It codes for CAISEGTDRLRYEQYF.

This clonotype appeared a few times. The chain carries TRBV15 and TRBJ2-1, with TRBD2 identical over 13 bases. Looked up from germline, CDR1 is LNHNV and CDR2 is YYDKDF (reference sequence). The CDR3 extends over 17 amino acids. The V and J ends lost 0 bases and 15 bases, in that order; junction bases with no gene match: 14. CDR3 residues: CATSRDPRTSGGPGRFF. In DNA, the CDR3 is TGTGCCACCAGCAGAGATCCCCGGACTAGCGGGGGCCCGGGTCGGTTCTTC.

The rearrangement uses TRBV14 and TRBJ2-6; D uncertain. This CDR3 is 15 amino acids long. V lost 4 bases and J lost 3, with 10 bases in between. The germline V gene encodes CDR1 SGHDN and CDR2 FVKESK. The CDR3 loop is CASSPEIFGANVLTF. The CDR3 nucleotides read TGTGCCAGCAGCCCGGAGATCTTTGGGGCCAACGTCCTGACTTTC. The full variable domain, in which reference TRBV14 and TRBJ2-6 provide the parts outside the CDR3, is EAGVTQFPSHSVIEKGQTVTLRCDPISGHDNLYWYRRVMGKEIKFLLHFVKESKQDESGMPNNRFLAERTGGTYSTLKVQPAELEDSGVYFCASSPEIFGANVLTFGAGSRLTVL.

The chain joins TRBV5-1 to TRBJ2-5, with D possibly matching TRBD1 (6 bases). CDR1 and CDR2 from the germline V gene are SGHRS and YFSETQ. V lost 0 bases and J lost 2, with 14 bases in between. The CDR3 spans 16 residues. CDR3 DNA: TGCGCCAGCAGCTTGGGACAGGCGTCGCTACAAGAGACCCAGTACTTC. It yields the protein CASSLGQASLQETQYF.

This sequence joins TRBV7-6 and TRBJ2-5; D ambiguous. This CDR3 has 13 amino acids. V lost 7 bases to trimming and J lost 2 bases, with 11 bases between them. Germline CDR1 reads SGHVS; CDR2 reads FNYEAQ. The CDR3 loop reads CASTFRQQETQYF. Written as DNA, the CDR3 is TGTGCCAGCACGTTCAGGCAACAAGAGACCCAGTACTTC.

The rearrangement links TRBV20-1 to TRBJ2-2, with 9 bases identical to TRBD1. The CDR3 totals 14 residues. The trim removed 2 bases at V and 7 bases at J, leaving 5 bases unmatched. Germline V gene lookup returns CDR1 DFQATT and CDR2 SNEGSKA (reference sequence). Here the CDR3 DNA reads TGCAGTGCTAGACCGGGACAGGGTGGCGGGGAGCTGTTTTTT. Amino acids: CSARPGQGGGELFF.

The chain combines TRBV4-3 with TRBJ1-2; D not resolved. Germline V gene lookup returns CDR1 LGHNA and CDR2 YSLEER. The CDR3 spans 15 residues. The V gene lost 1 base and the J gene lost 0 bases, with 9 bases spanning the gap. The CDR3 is CASSQGGIPNYGYTF. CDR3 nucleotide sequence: TGCGCCAGCAGCCAAGGGGGTATACCTAACTATGGCTACACCTTC.

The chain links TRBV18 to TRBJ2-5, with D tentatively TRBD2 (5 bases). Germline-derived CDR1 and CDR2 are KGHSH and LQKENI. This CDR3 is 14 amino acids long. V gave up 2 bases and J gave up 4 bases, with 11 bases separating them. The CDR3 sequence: CASSPKGGGETQYF. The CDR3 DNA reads TGTGCCAGCTCACCAAAAGGAGGTGGAGAGACCCAGTACTTC.

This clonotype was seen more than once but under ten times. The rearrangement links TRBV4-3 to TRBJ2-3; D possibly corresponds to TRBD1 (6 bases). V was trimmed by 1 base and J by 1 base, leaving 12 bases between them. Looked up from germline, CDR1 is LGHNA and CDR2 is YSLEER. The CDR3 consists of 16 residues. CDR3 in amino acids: CASSQGARGGTDTQYF. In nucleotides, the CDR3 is TGCGCCAGCAGCCAAGGGGCCAGGGGAGGCACAGATACGCAGTATTTT.

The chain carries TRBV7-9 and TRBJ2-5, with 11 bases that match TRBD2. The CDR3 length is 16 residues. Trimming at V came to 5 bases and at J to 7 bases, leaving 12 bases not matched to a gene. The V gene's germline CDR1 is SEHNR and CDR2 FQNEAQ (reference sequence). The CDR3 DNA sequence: TGTGCCAGCAGCCGAAACACCCTTAGCGGGGGGGCGACCCAGTACTTC. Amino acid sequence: CASSRNTLSGGATQYF.

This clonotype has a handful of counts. The CDR3 loop is CASSPRGGGGSNQPQHF. Here the CDR3 DNA reads TGTGCCAGCTCACCCAGGGGAGGGGGCGGTAGCAATCAGCCCCAGCATTTT. This chain uses TRBV18 with TRBJ1-5, with TRBD1 matching over 7 bases. CDR3 length: 17 residues. V gave up 3 bases and J gave up 0 bases; unmatched junction bases: 8. Germline loops: CDR1 KGHSH, CDR2 LQKENI.

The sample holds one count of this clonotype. CDR3 region: CASSLYSTGENTEAFF. The CDR3 DNA sequence: TGTGCCAGTAGTCTCTACTCGACAGGGGAGAACACTGAAGCTTTCTTT. V is TRBV19 and J is TRBJ1-1, with TRBD1 matching over 8 bases. Trimming took 5 bases from V and 1 from J; bases not matched to a gene: 9. This CDR3 spans 16 amino acids. Looked up from germline, CDR1 is LNHDA and CDR2 is SQIVND (reference sequence).

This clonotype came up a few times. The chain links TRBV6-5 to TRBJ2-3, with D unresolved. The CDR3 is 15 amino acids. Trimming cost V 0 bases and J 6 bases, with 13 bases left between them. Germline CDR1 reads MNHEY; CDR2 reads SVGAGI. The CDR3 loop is CASSYSRRPADTQYF. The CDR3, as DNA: TGTGCCAGCAGTTACTCGAGACGGCCTGCGGATACGCAGTATTTT.

CDR3 nucleotides: TGCGCCAGCAGCTTGGGGCTAGGGCAGTCGGACACCATATATTTT. Protein product: CASSLGLGQSDTIYF. The genes are TRBV5-1 and TRBJ1-3; D unclear. The CDR3 length is 15 residues. Germline CDR1 is SGHRS and CDR2 is YFSETQ. Trimming took 0 bases from V and 8 from J, leaving 15 bases between them.

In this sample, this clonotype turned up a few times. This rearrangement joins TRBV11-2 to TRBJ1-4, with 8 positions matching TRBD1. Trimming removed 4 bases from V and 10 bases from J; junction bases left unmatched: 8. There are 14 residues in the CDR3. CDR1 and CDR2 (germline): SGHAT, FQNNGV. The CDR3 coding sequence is TGTGCCAGCAGCTACGGACAGGGTAAAGGAAAACTGTTTTTT. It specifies CASSYGQGKGKLFF.

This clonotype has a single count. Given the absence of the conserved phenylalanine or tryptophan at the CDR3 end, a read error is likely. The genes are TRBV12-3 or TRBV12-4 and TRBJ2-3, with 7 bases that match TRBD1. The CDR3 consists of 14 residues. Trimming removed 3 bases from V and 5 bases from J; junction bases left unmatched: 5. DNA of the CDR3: TGTGCCAGCAGTTTTCGAGGGGGCATAGATACGCAGTATCTT. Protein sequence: CASSFRGGIDTQYL.

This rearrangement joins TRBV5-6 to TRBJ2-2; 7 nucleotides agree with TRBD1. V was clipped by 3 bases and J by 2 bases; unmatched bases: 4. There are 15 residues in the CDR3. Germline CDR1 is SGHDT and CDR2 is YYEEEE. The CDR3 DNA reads TGTGCCAGCAGCTCCCAAGGGGGCAACACCGGGGAGCTGTTTTTT. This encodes CASSSQGGNTGELFF.

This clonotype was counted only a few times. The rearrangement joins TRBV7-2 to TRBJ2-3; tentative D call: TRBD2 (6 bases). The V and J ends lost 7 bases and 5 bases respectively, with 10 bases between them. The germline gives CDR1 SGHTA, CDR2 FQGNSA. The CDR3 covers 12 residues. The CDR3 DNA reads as TGTGCCAGCAAGAAGGGAGGAGATACGCAGTATTTT. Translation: CASKKGGDTQYF.

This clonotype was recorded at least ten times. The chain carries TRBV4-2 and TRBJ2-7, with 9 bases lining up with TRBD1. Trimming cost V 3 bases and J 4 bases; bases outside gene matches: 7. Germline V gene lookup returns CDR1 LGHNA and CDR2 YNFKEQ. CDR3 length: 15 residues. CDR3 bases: TGTGCCAGCAGCCAGGGACAGGGAGGGGAATACGAGCAGTACTTC. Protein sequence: CASSQGQGGEYEQYF.

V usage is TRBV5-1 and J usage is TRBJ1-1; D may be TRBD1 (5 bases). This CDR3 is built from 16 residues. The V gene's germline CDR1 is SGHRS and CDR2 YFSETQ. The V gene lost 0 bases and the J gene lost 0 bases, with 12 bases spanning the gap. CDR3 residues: CASSLAPGRMNTEAFF. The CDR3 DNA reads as TGCGCCAGCAGCTTGGCACCGGGACGGATGAACACTGAAGCTTTCTTT.

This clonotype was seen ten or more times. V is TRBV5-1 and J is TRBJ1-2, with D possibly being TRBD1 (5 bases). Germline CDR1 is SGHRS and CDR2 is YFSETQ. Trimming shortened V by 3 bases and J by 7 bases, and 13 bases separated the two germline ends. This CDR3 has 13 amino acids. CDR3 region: CASSSGRDPGYTF. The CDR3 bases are TGCGCCAGCAGCTCCGGCAGGGATCCTGGCTACACCTTC.

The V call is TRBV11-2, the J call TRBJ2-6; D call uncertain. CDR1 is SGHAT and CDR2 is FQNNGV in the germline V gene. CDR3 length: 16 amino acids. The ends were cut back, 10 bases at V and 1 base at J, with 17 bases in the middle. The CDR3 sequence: CATALSAASGANVLTF. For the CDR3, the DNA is TGTGCCACCGCCCTCTCGGCGGCATCTGGGGCCAACGTCCTGACTTTC.

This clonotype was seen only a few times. CDR3 in amino acids: CASSSNRGNEQFF. CDR3 sequence (DNA): TGTGCCAGCAGTTCCAACAGGGGAAATGAGCAGTTCTTC. The genes are TRBV6-6 and TRBJ2-1, with 7 positions matching TRBD1. The germline CDR1 and CDR2 sequences are MNHNY and SVGAGI (reference sequence). The CDR3 is 13 amino acids. J lost 7 bases, V lost 4 bases, and 4 bases had no gene match.

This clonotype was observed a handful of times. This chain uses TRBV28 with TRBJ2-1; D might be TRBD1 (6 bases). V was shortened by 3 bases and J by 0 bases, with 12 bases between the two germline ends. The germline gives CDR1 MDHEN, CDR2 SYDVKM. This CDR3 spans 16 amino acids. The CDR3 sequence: CASSFQGRLSYNEQFF. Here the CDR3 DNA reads TGTGCCAGCAGTTTCCAGGGGCGCCTCTCCTACAATGAGCAGTTCTTC.